These 14 T cell receptor beta chains share one sample of origin, sequenced in a study of blood T cells in healthy people across ages. A sample-barcoded 5' primer and a J-beta primer mix were used in a second PCR of about 6 to 11 cycles. TCRdb recomputed calls from the 5' RACE reads with MiXCR, one row per CDR3 protein. The profile shows over 700,000 distinct CDR3 sequences, roughly 50% of them singletons. The sequencing sample was made of blood. The receptor source for this set is a man of 80 years or more in good health.

This chain joins TRBV29-1 and TRBJ1-2; 8 nucleotides match TRBD1. In germline, CDR1 is SQVTM, CDR2 ANQGSEA. V shed 5 bases and J 4 bases; nucleotides not matched to a gene: 6. The CDR3 is 13 amino acids. As DNA, the CDR3 is TGCAGCGTTCCTGGGACAGGAACCTATGGCTACACCTTC. This encodes CSVPGTGTYGYTF.

The CDR3 bases are TGCAGCGGCCAACAGGGCGCTAATTCACCCCTCCACTTT. Translating it yields CSGQQGANSPLHF. The chain carries TRBV29-1 and TRBJ1-6; TRBD1 might be the D (6 bases). Germline V gene lookup returns CDR1 SQVTM and CDR2 ANQGSEA. V dropped 7 bases and J dropped 6 bases, with 13 bases sitting between them. The CDR3 is 13 residues long.

The table lists this clonotype with a few counts. The chain employs TRBV15 and TRBJ1-2; D is undetermined. Deletions cut 0 bases from V and 4 bases from J, with 6 bases between. CDR1 is LNHNV, CDR2 YYDKDF, per germline (reference sequence). This CDR3 contains 13 residues. The CDR3 region is CATSRDLSYGYTF. Here the CDR3 DNA reads TGTGCCACCAGCAGAGACCTCAGCTATGGCTACACCTTC.

In its sample, this clonotype was seen a few times. The chain links TRBV7-2 to TRBJ2-5; D unclear. CDR1 and CDR2 (germline): SGHTA, FQGNSA. The CDR3 contains 14 residues. With 1 base removed from V and 5 bases from J, the gap between germline ends came to 11 bases. CDR3 nucleotide sequence: TGTGCCAGCAGCTTAGAATGGGTTAGCGAGACCCAGTACTTC. Its translation: CASSLEWVSETQYF.

This clonotype was seen more than once but under ten times. The CDR3 region is CSASSGGTTGGYGYTF. The CDR3, as DNA: TGCAGTGCTAGTAGCGGCGGCACAACGGGGGGCTATGGCTACACCTTC. This sequence joins TRBV20-1 and TRBJ1-2; TRBD1 is a possible D gene (5 bases). With 3 bases removed from V and 4 bases from J, the gap between germline ends came to 21 bases. This CDR3 is 16 amino acids long. Germline lookup yields CDR1 DFQATT and CDR2 SNEGSKA (reference sequence).

V gene TRBV3-1 combines with J gene TRBJ2-7; the D gene is possibly TRBD1 (6 bases). The V end was cut by 3 bases, the J end by 2 bases, with 14 bases between. The CDR3 runs 15 residues. In germline, CDR1 is LGHDT, CDR2 YNNKEL (reference sequence). CDR3 bases: TGTGCCAGCAGCCACAGGCAGGGGTTAACCTACGAGCAGTACTTC. Translation: CASSHRQGLTYEQYF.

This clonotype was detected only once. The genes are TRBV5-4 and TRBJ2-5; TRBD2 aligns across 10 bases. Germline CDR1 and CDR2: SGHNT and YYREEE (reference sequence). This CDR3 contains 15 residues. The V segment lost 3 bases and the J segment 5 bases; nucleotides outside the gene matches: 7. The CDR3 DNA follows: TGTGCCAGCAGCTCTAGCGGGGGAATATGGGAGACCCAGTACTTC. Residues: CASSSSGGIWETQYF.

The V call is TRBV7-2, the J call TRBJ2-2; TRBD2 matches 8 bases. The CDR3 is made up of 14 amino acids. The V and J ends lost 5 bases and 5 bases, in that order; junction bases with no gene match: 4. Per germline, CDR1 SGHTA and CDR2 FQGNSA. In DNA form, the CDR3 reads TGTGCCAGCAGCCCGACTAGCGTGACCGGGGAGCTGTTTTTT. It yields the protein CASSPTSVTGELFF.

This clonotype was counted only a few times. The CDR3 reads CASRTVALQNSPLHF. CDR3 coding DNA: TGTGCCAGCAGGACCGTGGCGTTACAGAATTCACCCCTCCACTTT. The chain combines TRBV6-5 with TRBJ1-6; D remains ambiguous. The ends were cut back, 6 bases at V and 7 bases at J, with 16 bases in the middle. Per germline, CDR1 MNHEY and CDR2 SVGAGI. The CDR3 totals 15 residues.

This rearrangement joins TRBV24-1 to TRBJ1-5, with D perhaps TRBD1 (6 bases). Looked up from germline, CDR1 is KGHDR and CDR2 is SFDVKD. V was pared by 9 bases and J by 6 bases, with 17 bases between. This CDR3 is 14 amino acids long. The CDR3 region has the DNA TGTGCCACCGGTCGGGGTGGGGGCTCTCAGCCCCAGCATTTT. It yields the protein CATGRGGGSQPQHF.

This clonotype has more than one count but fewer than ten. J is TRBJ2-5 and V is TRBV5-1; D is possibly TRBD1 or TRBD2 (5 bases each). V shed 5 bases and J shed 0 bases, with 11 bases lying between them. From germline, CDR1 is SGHRS and CDR2 YFSETQ. The CDR3 spans 14 residues. In DNA form, the CDR3 reads TGCGCCAGCAGGGCAGGGACGTACCAAGAGACCCAGTACTTC. This codes for CASRAGTYQETQYF.

This rearrangement joins TRBV11-2 to TRBJ2-7; no firm D call. The CDR3 length is 14 residues. Trimming took off 2 bases at V and 0 bases at J, with 8 bases between the two ends. The germline gives CDR1 SGHAT, CDR2 FQNNGV. CDR3 DNA: TGTGCCAGCAGCTTAACCCGACCCTCCTACGAGCAGTACTTC. It codes for CASSLTRPSYEQYF.

This chain links TRBV28 with TRBJ2-5; tentatively, D is TRBD1 (6 bases). The J call may be in error: the DNA end matches TRBJ2-7 better. There are 17 residues in the CDR3. Germline V CDR1 and CDR2: MDHEN, SYDVKM. The CDR3 nucleotides are TGTGCCAGCAGTTTATCCGTAATTGACAGGACGAACTACGAGCAGTACTTC. This translates into CASSLSVIDRTNYEQYF.

The V gene is TRBV3-1, the J gene TRBJ2-7; 8 bases map to TRBD2. Germline assignment: CDR1 LGHDT and CDR2 YNNKEL (reference sequence). The CDR3 runs 15 residues. V dropped 2 bases and J dropped 6; count of bases not matched to a gene: 9. DNA for the CDR3: TGTGCCAGCAGCCAATATACGGGAGGGCTCTCCGAGCAGTACTTC. Encoded protein: CASSQYTGGLSEQYF.